The 18 T cell receptor beta chains reported below all come from one sample, sequenced in a study of T-cell reconstitution after alpha-beta-depleted transplantation in children. Preparation of the TCRbeta library involved a method that used unique molecular identifiers. TCRdb passed the PCR reads through MiXCR, listing each CDR3 protein once. The sample consists of around 240,000 distinct CDR3 sequences, around 8.9% of them appearing once. Sequencing was performed on PBMCs from the stem cell graft donor, taken from the stem cell graft. The receptors shown here come from a human donor who donated a stem cell graft to a child with SCID.

This rearrangement joins TRBV7-3 to TRBJ2-1; D may be TRBD1 (6 bases). CDR3 length: 15 residues. CDR1 is SGHTA, CDR2 FQGTGA, per germline. Trimming removed 5 bases at V and 0 bases at J, with 11 bases between. CDR3 protein: CASSPSGVSYNEQFF. The CDR3 region has the DNA TGTGCCAGCAGCCCTTCAGGGGTCTCCTACAATGAGCAGTTCTTC.

This clonotype showed up many times. The rearrangement uses TRBV5-1 and TRBJ1-1; 7 bases fit TRBD1. Per the germline V gene, CDR1 is SGHRS and CDR2 is YFSETQ. The CDR3 is made up of 15 amino acids. Unmatched junction bases numbered 7, after V lost 3 bases and J lost 2 bases. For the CDR3, the DNA is TGCGCCAGCAGCTCACAGGGGTCCCCAAACACTGAAGCTTTCTTT. This codes for CASSSQGSPNTEAFF.

This clonotype was counted ten times or more. The J gene is TRBJ2-3, the V gene TRBV5-1; D call uncertain. The CDR3 is made up of 14 amino acids. The germline V and J ends were trimmed by 4 bases and 9 bases, with 18 bases remaining between them. Germline CDR1 and CDR2: SGHRS and YFSETQ. The CDR3 DNA reads TGCGCCAGCAGCCCGGCCCTAGTATCGGACACGCAGTATTTT. It specifies CASSPALVSDTQYF.

The chain uses TRBV20-1 and TRBJ1-4; 7 nucleotides match TRBD1. Germline trimming cut 0 bases from V and 10 bases from J; bases unmatched to any gene: 8. The CDR3 length is 14 residues. Germline V gene data show CDR1 as DFQATT and CDR2 as SNEGSKA (reference sequence). The CDR3 nucleotides are TGCAGTGCTAGAGAGCAACAGGGGATCGGAAAACTGTTTTTT. It encodes CSAREQQGIGKLFF.

This clonotype was picked up many times. The V gene is TRBV5-1, the J gene TRBJ2-2, with 8 bases lining up with TRBD1. Germline lookup yields CDR1 SGHRS and CDR2 YFSETQ. This CDR3 has 14 amino acids. V lost 7 bases and J lost 3; bases outside the gene matches: 5. CDR3 coding DNA: TGCGCCAGCTACCGACAGGGGTACACCGGGGAGCTGTTTTTT. Protein: CASYRQGYTGELFF.

This clonotype was recorded a few times. The rearrangement joins TRBV10-3 to TRBJ1-2; D is uncertain. Germline V lookup: CDR1 ENHRY, CDR2 SYGVKD. The V gene lost 1 base and the J gene lost 0 bases, with 6 bases spanning the gap. The CDR3 is 14 amino acids. In DNA, the CDR3 is TGTGCCATCAGTGAGTGGCAGGCTAACTATGGCTACACCTTC. It yields the protein CAISEWQANYGYTF.

The V and J genes are TRBV3-1 and TRBJ1-6; weak D call: TRBD1 (6 bases). Trimming took off 2 bases at V and 10 bases at J, with 9 bases between the two ends. Per the germline V gene, CDR1 is LGHDT and CDR2 is YNNKEL (reference sequence). The CDR3 is 13 amino acids. CDR3 coding DNA: TGTGCCAGCAGCCAAACAGGGAGGTCACCCCTCCACTTT. The encoded protein is CASSQTGRSPLHF. Full variable domain (missing parts from reference TRBV3-1 and TRBJ1-6): DTAVSQTPKYLVTQMGNDKSIKCEQNLGHDTMYWYKQDSKKFLKIMFSYNNKELIINETVPNRFSPKSPDKAHLNLHINSLELGDSAVYFCASSQTGRSPLHFGNGTRLTVT.

This clonotype has at least ten counts. The chain joins TRBV12-3 or TRBV12-4 to TRBJ1-1; TRBD1 matches 9 bases. The CDR3 contains 14 residues. After removal of 5 bases from V and 5 bases from J, the junction contained 6 bases not matched to a gene. DNA of the CDR3: TGTGCCAGCAGTCTGACAGGGGGAAGAACTGAAGCTTTCTTT. Translation: CASSLTGGRTEAFF.

There are a few counts of this clonotype. The rearrangement joins TRBV18 to TRBJ2-1; 11 positions match TRBD2. The CDR3 spans 17 residues. Germline values: CDR1 KGHSH, CDR2 LQKENI. The trim removed 3 bases at V and 4 bases at J, leaving 8 bases unmatched. In DNA form, the CDR3 reads TGTGCCAGCTCACCTTTAGACCTAGCGGGGGGTTACAATGAGCAGTTCTTC. Amino acids: CASSPLDLAGGYNEQFF.

A remark on this clonotype: Germline and junction disagree at one end, which may indicate a read error. The rearrangement links TRBV20-1 to TRBJ2-1, with 14 bases matching TRBD2. The germline CDR1 and CDR2 sequences are DFQATT and SNEGSKA (reference sequence). The CDR3 sequence is 17 residues long. As DNA, the CDR3 is TGCTGTGCTAGAGGGACTAGCGGGGGCCTCTCCTACAATGAGCAGTTCTTC. Its protein product is CCARGTSGGLSYNEQFF.

This clonotype was seen at least ten times. The gene calls are TRBV7-6 and TRBJ2-3; 10 bases match TRBD2. The CDR3 totals 17 residues. Germline V gives CDR1 SGHVS, CDR2 FNYEAQ. Trimming cost V 5 bases and J 2 bases; bases outside gene matches: 10. The CDR3 reads CASSPRTSGLPTDTQYF. In DNA, the CDR3 is TGTGCCAGCAGCCCCCGGACTAGCGGACTCCCCACAGATACGCAGTATTTT.

This clonotype was seen ten or more times. The chain combines TRBV2 with TRBJ1-2; D ambiguous. Trimming pared 8 bases from V and 4 bases from J, leaving 8 bases between. Germline V CDR1 and CDR2: SNHLY, FYNNEI. The CDR3 is 11 residues long. The CDR3 coding sequence is TGTGCCAGCGGGGAGAGCTATGGCTACACCTTC. Its protein product is CASGESYGYTF.

This clonotype came up many times. DNA of the CDR3: TGTGCCAGCAGCTTAGCGCTAACTGTCTCCAATGAGCAGTTCTTC. Protein sequence: CASSLALTVSNEQFF. The chain has TRBV7-8 and TRBJ2-1; D unclear. V lost 0 bases and J lost 6, with 12 bases in between. Germline lookup yields CDR1 SGHVS and CDR2 FQNEAQ. The CDR3 sequence is 15 residues long.

This clonotype was recorded many times. The gene calls are TRBV4-1 and TRBJ2-1, with D perhaps being TRBD1 or TRBD2 (5 bases each). Per germline, CDR1 MGHRA and CDR2 YSYEKL. With 1 base removed from V and 8 bases from J, the gap between germline ends came to 15 bases. The CDR3 loop spans 15 amino acids. The CDR3 reads CASSQGEGVGDEQFF. In nucleotides, the CDR3 is TGCGCCAGCAGCCAAGGGGAAGGCGTGGGGGATGAGCAGTTCTTC.

This clonotype has ten or more counts. The chain joins TRBV5-1 to TRBJ2-4; maybe TRBD2 (5 bases). The CDR3 loop spans 12 amino acids. Germline CDR1 SGHRS, CDR2 YFSETQ. Trimming stripped 5 bases from V and 12 bases from J, with 15 bases between. Written as DNA, the CDR3 is TGCGCCAGCAGGTCGGACTCTGACCCTCAGTACTTC. Its protein is CASRSDSDPQYF.

This clonotype was seen ten or more times. The V call is TRBV24-1, the J call TRBJ2-3, with D perhaps TRBD2 (8 bases). V lost 4 bases and J lost 2, with 18 bases in between. Germline V gene data show CDR1 as KGHDR and CDR2 as SFDVKD. This CDR3 spans 17 amino acids. The CDR3 DNA reads TGTGCCACCAGTGACCCCGGGAGGGGGCCTACCACAGATACGCAGTATTTT. This codes for CATSDPGRGPTTDTQYF.

The sample holds many counts of this clonotype. This chain links TRBV6-2 or TRBV6-3 with TRBJ1-2, with a tentative D call TRBD1 (5 bases). CDR3 length: 15 residues. CDR1 is MNHEY, CDR2 SVGEGT, per germline. V lost 5 bases and J lost 1, with 14 bases in between. The CDR3, as DNA: TGTGCCAGCAGTCCCTGGGGCAGGAGTAACTATGGCTACACCTTC. It specifies CASSPWGRSNYGYTF.

In this sample, this clonotype turned up many times. This CDR3 is CASSSMTSYQETQYF. The CDR3 DNA follows: TGTGCCAGCAGTTCCATGACCAGTTACCAAGAGACCCAGTACTTC. The chain is built from TRBV28 and TRBJ2-5, with D unresolved. Trimming left V 4 bases short and J 0 bases short, with 12 bases between. The CDR3 consists of 15 residues. The germline V gene has CDR1 MDHEN and CDR2 SYDVKM.